A single sample is the source of the 29 T cell receptor beta chains below, sequenced in a study of cytomegalovirus exposure and HLA in healthy donors. It was with 60 Vbeta and 13 Jbeta primers that the PCR ran. The repertoire was sequenced with immunoSEQ multiplex PCR; TCRdb's copy has only in-frame clones and lacks some. The profile shows some 99,000 clones, 69% of them singletons. The sequencing input was PBMCs. These receptors were obtained from a woman between 65 and 79 years old in good health and CMV-seropositive.

This chain uses TRBV19 with TRBJ1-5; 11 bases align to TRBD1. This CDR3 contains 14 residues. V shed 6 bases, J shed 8 bases, and the junction held 6 bases outside the gene matches. Germline CDR1 reads LNHDA; CDR2 reads SQIVND (reference sequence). CDR3: CASRGQGAPKPQHF. CDR3 nucleotide sequence: TGTGCCAGTAGAGGACAGGGGGCGCCGAAGCCCCAGCATTTT.

This sequence joins TRBV29-1 and TRBJ1-5; D perhaps matches TRBD1 (6 bases). Germline values: CDR1 SQVTM, CDR2 ANQGSEA. The V end lost 6 bases, the J end lost 4 bases, and 13 bases lay between the germline ends. The CDR3 contains 13 residues. This CDR3 reads CSVSDSENQPQHF. As DNA, the CDR3 is TGCAGCGTGTCGGACAGCGAAAATCAGCCCCAGCATTTT.

This clone occurred a few times. The CDR3 DNA is TGTGCCAGCAGTTACCCGGACAGGTCAAATGAAAAACTGTTTTTT. It yields the protein CASSYPDRSNEKLFF. The chain carries TRBV6-6 and TRBJ1-4, with 7 bases aligning to TRBD1. The CDR3 has 15 residues. The V gene end was trimmed by 2 bases and the J gene end by 5 bases; junction bases not matched to a gene: 5. CDR1 and CDR2 from the germline V gene are MNHNY and SVGAGI (reference sequence).

This clone was seen a handful of times. This chain connects TRBV2 to TRBJ1-6; 9 bases match TRBD1. This CDR3 contains 15 residues. The trim removed 6 bases at V and 6 bases at J, leaving 6 bases unmatched. The germline CDR1 and CDR2 sequences are SNHLY and FYNNEI. CDR3 sequence (DNA): TGTGCCAGCAGCGAACAGGGGGCATCTAATTCACCCCTCCACTTT. Translation: CASSEQGASNSPLHF.

In its sample, this clone was seen a few times. The V call is TRBV5-5, the J call TRBJ1-2, with D hard to call. Germline-derived CDR1 and CDR2 are SGHKS and YYEKEE (reference sequence). CDR3 length: 13 amino acids. The V gene lost 5 bases and the J gene lost 3 bases, with 11 bases spanning the gap. The CDR3 spells CASSRTGYYGYTF. Here the CDR3 DNA reads TGTGCCAGCAGTCGGACGGGATACTATGGCTACACCTTC.

The chain has TRBV6-6 and TRBJ2-7; D is perhaps TRBD1 (6 bases). Looked up from germline, CDR1 is MNHNY and CDR2 is SVGAGI (reference sequence). The CDR3 sequence is 16 residues long. Trimming stripped 7 bases from V and 5 bases from J, with 24 bases between. The CDR3, as DNA: TGTGCCAGCACAGCTAAGATACAAACAGGGCTCCACGAGCAGTACTTC. This codes for CASTAKIQTGLHEQYF.

This clone appeared a single time. The chain links TRBV6-6 to TRBJ2-7; D is possibly TRBD1 (5 bases). V lost 5 bases, J lost 6 bases, and 14 bases lay in between. The length of the CDR3 is 13 residues. From germline, CDR1 is MNHNY and CDR2 SVGAGI (reference sequence). The CDR3 sequence: CASSNLQGAEQYF. CDR3 DNA: TGTGCCAGCAGTAACCTCCAAGGGGCCGAGCAGTACTTC.

The chain uses TRBV7-8 and TRBJ1-3; D might be TRBD1 (5 bases). V was pared by 1 base and J by 0 bases, with 10 bases between. CDR1 SGHVS and CDR2 FQNEAQ come from the germline V gene. This CDR3 has 16 amino acids. CDR3 region: CASSLGGTVSGNTIYF. For the CDR3, the DNA is TGTGCCAGCAGCTTAGGGGGCACAGTCTCTGGAAACACCATATATTTT.

To note about this clone: A read error may produce the germline difference seen at one junction end. Other DNA sequences in this specimen translate into the identical CDR3. The chain uses TRBV7-9 and TRBJ1-1; D is uncertain. Germline CDR1 is SEHNR and CDR2 is FQNEAQ (reference sequence). The CDR3 contains 13 residues. CDR3 nucleotides: TGTGCCAGCAGCGCCCCCCCAGGCACTGAAGCTTTCTTC. Amino acid sequence: CASSAPPGTEAFF.

This sequence joins TRBV4-1 and TRBJ2-1; TRBD1 matches 8 bases. Germline V lookup: CDR1 MGHRA, CDR2 YSYEKL. The CDR3 sequence is 17 residues long. The ends lost 0 bases at V and 4 bases at J; junction bases unmatched: 8. The CDR3 sequence is CASSQEGTGGRYNEQFF. The CDR3 coding sequence is TGCGCCAGCAGCCAAGAAGGCACAGGGGGGAGGTACAATGAGCAGTTCTTC.

The chain employs TRBV7-9 and TRBJ1-4, with 9 nucleotides matching TRBD1. Unmatched junction bases numbered 7, after V lost 6 bases and J lost 8 bases. The CDR3 runs 14 residues. The V gene's germline CDR1 is SEHNR and CDR2 FQNEAQ (reference sequence). The CDR3 protein is CASRTGTGSEKLFF. The CDR3 region has the DNA TGTGCCAGCAGAACCGGGACAGGGTCCGAAAAACTGTTTTTT.

In the case of this clone: The junction departs from germline at one end; a sequencing error may be responsible. The CDR3: CASSVSRDSFLF. CDR3 nucleotide sequence: TGTGCCAGCTCAGTTAGCCGGGACAGTTTCCTCTTC. This chain uses TRBV18 with TRBJ2-7; 7 bases map to TRBD1. The germline V gene has CDR1 KGHSH and CDR2 LQKENI. The CDR3 sequence is 12 residues long. The variable domain in full, completed from reference TRBV18 and TRBJ2-7, reads NAGVMQNPRHLVRRRGQEARLRCSPMKGHSHVYWYRQLPEEGLKFMVYLQKENIIDESGMPKERFSAEFPKEGPSILRIQQVVRGDSAAYFCASSVSRDSFLFGPGTRLTVT.

V is TRBV30 and J is TRBJ2-2; 10 bases match TRBD2. CDR3 length equals 16 residues. CDR1 and CDR2 (germline): GTSNPN, SVGIG (reference sequence). V shed 0 bases, J shed 10 bases, and the junction held 11 bases outside the gene matches. CDR3 sequence reads: CAWSVERGGRSEELFF. In DNA form, the CDR3 reads TGTGCCTGGAGTGTAGAGCGGGGGGGCAGATCGGAGGAGCTGTTTTTT.

The chain uses TRBV30 and TRBJ2-2; TRBD2 matches 8 bases. The CDR3 totals 15 residues. CDR1 GTSNPN and CDR2 SVGIG come from the germline V gene (reference sequence). Trimming removed 3 bases from V and 1 base from J; junction bases left unmatched: 4. CDR3 DNA sequence: TGTGCCTGGAGGACCCTAGCGGGGAACACCGGGGAGCTGTTTTTT. Translating it yields CAWRTLAGNTGELFF.

This clone was detected only a few times. J is TRBJ2-3 and V is TRBV4-2, with 8 bases lining up with TRBD2. The CDR3 sequence is 16 residues long. Germline V gene lookup returns CDR1 LGHNA and CDR2 YNFKEQ. With 1 base clipped from V and 1 base from J, the junction kept 4 bases outside the gene matches. The CDR3 sequence is CASSQVISGGTDTQYF. In DNA form, the CDR3 reads TGTGCCAGCAGCCAAGTGATTAGCGGGGGCACAGATACGCAGTATTTT.

The V gene is TRBV10-1, the J gene TRBJ1-6, with a tentative D call TRBD1 (6 bases). The CDR3 sequence is 13 residues long. Trimming took 6 bases from V and 10 from J, leaving 13 bases between them. Germline values: CDR1 WNHNN, CDR2 SYGVQD (reference sequence). The DNA for the CDR3 is TGCGCCAGCAGAGGGGGACCGGGCTCACCCCTCCACTTT. Its protein is CASRGGPGSPLHF.

The chain couples TRBV11-2 to TRBJ2-1; D is possibly TRBD1 (5 bases). The CDR3 has 12 residues. Germline V gene sequence: CDR1 SGHAT, CDR2 FQNNGV. V lost 5 bases and J lost 7, with 9 bases in between. The CDR3, as DNA: TGTGCCAGCAGCCAGGGTGGGAATGAGCAGTTCTTC. Translating gives CASSQGGNEQFF.

The chain links TRBV10-3 to TRBJ2-5; weak D call: TRBD2 (6 bases). Germline V gene data show CDR1 as ENHRY and CDR2 as SYGVKD. This CDR3 is 14 amino acids long. Trimming took 4 bases from V and 3 from J, leaving 12 bases between them. In DNA form, the CDR3 reads TGTGCCATCAGTGGGAGGGGCGGGGAAGAGACCCAGTACTTC. It is translated as CAISGRGGEETQYF.

This sequence joins TRBV7-3 and TRBJ2-5; 7 bases line up with TRBD2. Germline V lookup: CDR1 SGHTA, CDR2 FQGTGA. The CDR3 extends over 14 amino acids. V lost 5 bases, J lost 5 bases, and 8 bases stayed unmatched. This chain's CDR3 is CASSLQSGAETQYF. In nucleotides, the CDR3 is TGTGCCAGCAGCCTACAGAGCGGGGCCGAGACCCAGTACTTC. The full variable domain, rest sourced from reference TRBV7-3 and TRBJ2-5, is GAGVSQTPSNKVTEKGKYVELRCDPISGHTALYWYRQSLGQGPEFLIYFQGTGAADDSGLPNDRFFAVRPEGSVSTLKIQRTERGDSAVYLCASSLQSGAETQYFGPGTRLLVL.

CDR3 bases: TGTGCCAGCAGTTACTCGAGGCCAGAGAGTGGAAACACCATATATTTT. It codes for CASSYSRPESGNTIYF. The V gene is TRBV6-5, the J gene TRBJ1-3, with D hard to call. This CDR3 spans 16 amino acids. Germline CDR1 MNHEY, CDR2 SVGAGI. V was pared by 0 bases and J by 3 bases, with 12 bases between.

The chain combines TRBV5-1 with TRBJ2-1, with 7 bases fitting TRBD1. This CDR3 contains 15 residues. Germline V gives CDR1 SGHRS, CDR2 YFSETQ. V shed 0 bases, J shed 5 bases, and the junction held 5 bases outside the gene matches. CDR3 in amino acids: CASSLVGTVNNEQFF. CDR3 coding DNA: TGCGCCAGCAGCTTGGTAGGGACAGTTAACAATGAGCAGTTCTTC. The whole variable domain, filled in from reference TRBV5-1 and TRBJ2-1, reads KAGVTQTPRYLIKTRGQQVTLSCSPISGHRSVSWYQQTPGQGLQFLFEYFSETQRNKGNFPGRFSGRQFSNSRSEMNVSTLELGDSALYLCASSLVGTVNNEQFFGPGTRLTVL.

The chain links TRBV27 to TRBJ1-6, with TRBD1 identical over 7 bases. This CDR3 is built from 15 residues. Trimming cost V 5 bases and J 7 bases; bases outside gene matches: 8. Germline V CDR1 and CDR2: MNHEY, SMNVEV (reference sequence). In DNA form, the CDR3 reads TGTGCCAGCAGTCCACTAGGGGGCGGAAATTCACCCCTCCACTTT. Protein: CASSPLGGGNSPLHF.

This clone came up once. V is TRBV30 and J is TRBJ1-1, with TRBD1 as a possible D gene (5 bases). Germline CDR1 GTSNPN, CDR2 SVGIG (reference sequence). The CDR3 is 13 residues long. The V end was cut by 2 bases, the J end by 3 bases, with 10 bases between. The chain's CDR3 is CAWSTRAYTEAFF. The CDR3, as DNA: TGTGCCTGGAGTACCAGGGCTTACACTGAAGCTTTCTTT.

CDR3 protein: CASRLAGASTDTQYF. CDR3 nucleotide sequence: TGTGCCAGCAGACTAGCGGGGGCCTCCACAGATACGCAGTATTTT. The chain links TRBV6-4 to TRBJ2-3, with TRBD2 matching over 11 bases. The CDR3 loop spans 15 amino acids. Trimming took 6 bases from V and 2 from J; bases not matched to a gene: 4. Germline V gene sequence: CDR1 MRHNA, CDR2 SNTAGT.

Here the CDR3 DNA reads TGCGCCAGCAGCTTGGCCGTGACTAGCGTGTCCAATGAGCAGTTCTTC. Translating gives CASSLAVTSVSNEQFF. The chain is built from TRBV5-1 and TRBJ2-1, with 8 bases fitting TRBD2. CDR3 length: 16 residues. Trimming cost V 0 bases and J 6 bases; bases outside gene matches: 8. Germline CDR1 reads SGHRS; CDR2 reads YFSETQ.

The rearrangement links TRBV6-1 to TRBJ1-2; D might be TRBD1 (5 bases). Germline loops: CDR1 MNHNS, CDR2 SASEGT. This CDR3 is built from 14 residues. V was cut by 10 bases and J by 3 bases, with 18 bases left in between. CDR3 bases: TGTGCCACCTGGGGCAGGGCTGGGCACTATGGCTACACCTTC. Its protein is CATWGRAGHYGYTF.

V is TRBV4-3 and J is TRBJ2-3; D not resolved. The V and J ends lost 1 base and 3 bases respectively, with 14 bases between them. The CDR3 sequence is 16 residues long. The V gene's germline CDR1 is LGHNA and CDR2 YSLEER. Here the CDR3 reads CASSQGLTVGTDTQYF. For the CDR3, the DNA is TGCGCCAGCAGCCAAGGGCTCACAGTAGGAACAGATACGCAGTATTTT.

This clone showed up just once. The rearrangement uses TRBV5-1 and TRBJ2-3; D gene unclear. V lost 4 bases and J 0 bases, leaving 3 bases between the germline ends. This CDR3 has 12 amino acids. CDR1 SGHRS and CDR2 YFSETQ come from the germline V gene. DNA of the CDR3: TGCGCCAGCAGCCTCAGCACAGATACGCAGTATTTT. Protein product: CASSLSTDTQYF. The full variable domain, completed using reference TRBV5-1 and TRBJ2-3, is KAGVTQTPRYLIKTRGQQVTLSCSPISGHRSVSWYQQTPGQGLQFLFEYFSETQRNKGNFPGRFSGRQFSNSRSEMNVSTLELGDSALYLCASSLSTDTQYFGPGTRLTVL.

This chain uses TRBV19 with TRBJ2-5, with a weak D call TRBD2 (6 bases). This CDR3 is built from 14 residues. The germline CDR1 and CDR2 sequences are LNHDA and SQIVND (reference sequence). The ends were cut back, 2 bases at V and 5 bases at J, with 12 bases in the middle. CDR3 in amino acids: CASSITTGGETQYF. CDR3 nucleotide sequence: TGTGCCAGTAGTATAACCACAGGAGGGGAGACCCAGTACTTC. The whole variable domain, remainder taken from reference TRBV19 and TRBJ2-5, is DGGITQSPKYLFRKEGQNVTLSCEQNLNHDAMYWYRQDPGQGLRLIYYSQIVNDFQKGDIAEGYSVSREKKESFPLTVTSAQKNPTAFYLCASSITTGGETQYFGPGTRLLVL.